The TCR beta chain under discussion was sequenced for a study of blood T cell repertoires in COVID-19. On the study more broadly: Acute-phase and convalescent COVID-19 samples originated in the United States, Italy and Spain. T cells, B-cell-depleted T cells, or PBMCs provided the cDNA or gDNA that served as material.

As originally analysed: The assay estimated nucleated cells by amplifying reference gene primers. Measured with immunoSEQ multiplex PCR; TCRdb has only the in-frame clones, and not every one. V and J calls and clone size are those listed in that table; D and trimming were worked out from the DNA. The sample contains fewer than 300,000 clones, approximately 80% of which appear only once. The CDR3 runs 14 residues. Germline CDR1 and CDR2: LNHDA and SQIVND (reference sequence). Trimming stripped 5 bases from V and 4 bases from J, with 14 bases between. This clone has just one count. The specimen sequenced was peripheral blood. The chain uses TRBV19 and TRBJ1-1, with D unresolved. The receptor was isolated from a human donor in a cohort sampled during active COVID-19. CDR3 region: CASSSLTWSTEAFF. The CDR3 DNA sequence: TGTGCCAGTAGTTCATTAACCTGGAGCACTGAAGCTTTCTTT.